Shown below are 3 T cell receptor beta chains from a single sample sequenced in a study of cytomegalovirus exposure and HLA in healthy donors. The PCR used 60 Vbeta and 13 Jbeta primers. Sequencing used immunoSEQ multiplex PCR; TCRdb keeps in-frame clones, though not all of them. The top ten hold 1.5% to 2% of the sample, which has roughly 180,000 clones, around four fifths seen once. Sequencing input: PBMCs. Receptors originate from a woman aged 25 to 39 in good health and CMV-seronegative.

This clone has only one observation. The chain joins TRBV5-1 to TRBJ2-3; TRBD2 agrees at 11 bases. Germline CDR1 SGHRS, CDR2 YFSETQ. The CDR3 sequence is 16 residues long. Losses at the gene ends were 5 bases for V and 0 bases for J; bases not matched to a gene: 5. The CDR3 DNA reads TGCGCCAGCAGGCTAGCGGGGGGTTCTAGCACAGATACGCAGTATTTT. Translated: CASRLAGGSSTDTQYF.

This clone was counted between two and nine times. The chain combines TRBV5-1 with TRBJ2-5; possibly TRBD2 for D (7 bases). The germline V gene has CDR1 SGHRS and CDR2 YFSETQ. V was trimmed by 2 bases and J by 5 bases, leaving 16 bases between them. The CDR3 covers 15 residues. DNA for the CDR3: TGCGCCAGCAGCTTCCAAACCGGGGGGCAGGAGACCCAGTACTTC. Translation gives CASSFQTGGQETQYF.

This clone occurred a few times. The CDR3, as DNA: TGTGCCAGCAGCTTAGGGACAGGGTACGACTATGGCTACACCTTC. This gives the protein CASSLGTGYDYGYTF. V is TRBV7-2 and J is TRBJ1-2, with 8 bases identical to TRBD1. The CDR3 runs 15 residues. With 1 base clipped from V and 3 bases from J, the junction kept 4 bases outside the gene matches. CDR1 and CDR2 (germline): SGHTA, FQGNSA.